Presented here are 15 T cell receptor beta chains from one specimen sequenced in a study of shared clonotypes between healthy human individuals. Terminally differentiated effector memory CD45RA+ cells were excluded from the naive CD8 cells, which were CD45RO-negative and positively selected for CCR7. Sequencing used immunoSEQ multiplex PCR; TCRdb keeps in-frame clones, though not all of them. The data contain hundreds of thousands of clones, around 92% of them singletons. Sample: naive CD8+ T cells sorted from blood. These TCRs come from a man aged 25-45 years in good health.

CDR3 loop: CASSFGAGAFDTQYF. CDR3 DNA sequence: TGTGCCAGCAGTTTCGGGGCGGGAGCCTTTGATACGCAGTATTTT. The chain links TRBV27 to TRBJ2-3; 7 bases line up with TRBD2. Germline assignment: CDR1 MNHEY and CDR2 SMNVEV (reference sequence). After removal of 3 bases from V and 6 bases from J, the junction contained 9 bases not matched to a gene. The CDR3 is 15 residues long.

The V and J genes are TRBV11-2 and TRBJ2-3; 8 bases fit TRBD2. Germline assignment: CDR1 SGHAT and CDR2 FQNNGV. Trimming cost V 1 base and J 4 bases; bases outside gene matches: 10. This CDR3 comprises 17 residues. The CDR3 nucleotides read TGTGCCAGCAGCTTAGGGAGGACGGGAGGGCCGGCAGATACGCAGTATTTT. It codes for CASSLGRTGGPADTQYF.

The rearrangement uses TRBV27 and TRBJ2-5, with 10 bases matching TRBD2. The germline V gene encodes CDR1 MNHEY and CDR2 SMNVEV (reference sequence). The V gene end was trimmed by 3 bases and the J gene end by 3 bases; junction bases not matched to a gene: 13. This CDR3 region has 18 residues. This chain's CDR3 is CASSFLSRGSGRKETQYF. DNA for the CDR3: TGTGCCAGCAGTTTTCTTTCTCGTGGTAGCGGGAGGAAAGAGACCCAGTACTTC.

The J gene is TRBJ2-5, the V gene TRBV7-6; TRBD2 agrees at 13 bases. CDR1 is SGHVS and CDR2 is FNYEAQ in the germline V gene. The CDR3 totals 20 residues. J gave up 5 bases and V 3 bases, and 18 bases lay outside the gene matches. CDR3 loop: CASSLDRFGTSGNRGETQYF. CDR3 nucleotides: TGTGCCAGCAGCTTGGACAGATTTGGGACTAGCGGGAACCGAGGCGAGACCCAGTACTTC. The full variable domain, rest sourced from reference TRBV7-6 and TRBJ2-5, is GAGVSQSPRYKVTKRGQDVALRCDPISGHVSLYWYRQALGQGPEFLTYFNYEAQQDKSGLPNDRFSAERPEGSISTLTIQRTEQRDSAMYRCASSLDRFGTSGNRGETQYFGPGTRLLVL.

This clone was detected once. The chain couples TRBV25-1 to TRBJ2-1; D perhaps matches TRBD1 (5 bases). Looked up from germline, CDR1 is MGHDK and CDR2 is SYGVNS. This CDR3 is built from 11 residues. Trimming took 8 bases from V and 6 from J, leaving 8 bases between them. In DNA, the CDR3 is TGTGCCAGCGCCCAGGGCAATGAGCAGTTCTTC. It specifies CASAQGNEQFF.

The chain joins TRBV7-8 to TRBJ1-1, with D unresolved. In germline, CDR1 is SGHVS, CDR2 FQNEAQ. There are 13 residues in the CDR3. Deletions cut 5 bases from V and 11 bases from J, with 18 bases between. The DNA of the CDR3 is TGTGCCAGCAGCCTTCCCGAGAGGTCCACGGCTTTCTTT. This codes for CASSLPERSTAFF. Complete variable domain (other parts from reference TRBV7-8 and TRBJ1-1): GAGVSQSPRYKVAKRGQDVALRCDPISGHVSLFWYQQALGQGPEFLTYFQNEAQLDKSGLPSDRFFAERPEGSVSTLKIQRTQQEDSAVYLCASSLPERSTAFFGQGTRLTVV.

The chain couples TRBV7-2 to TRBJ1-3, with 9 bases that match TRBD1. This CDR3 contains 16 residues. V lost 5 bases and J lost 2; bases outside the gene matches: 7. CDR1 is SGHTA and CDR2 is FQGNSA in the germline V gene. In DNA form, the CDR3 reads TGTGCCAGCAGCATATGGACAGGGGTTGCTGGAAACACCATATATTTT. Translation gives CASSIWTGVAGNTIYF.

This chain uses TRBV28 with TRBJ1-4; 7 nucleotides match TRBD1. V gave up 4 bases and J gave up 0 bases; unmatched junction bases: 11. The CDR3 loop spans 18 amino acids. CDR1 MDHEN and CDR2 SYDVKM come from the germline V gene. The CDR3 nucleotides read TGTGCCAGCAGTTCTCCGGGACAGCACAATCCAACTAATGAAAAACTGTTTTTT. Translated, it gives CASSSPGQHNPTNEKLFF.

The chain joins TRBV6-6 to TRBJ2-1; no reliable D call. CDR1 MNHNY and CDR2 SVGAGI come from the germline V gene (reference sequence). CDR3 length equals 15 residues. The ends were cut back, 2 bases at V and 0 bases at J, with 8 bases in the middle. CDR3 in DNA: TGTGCCAGCAGTTACGGCACGAGCTCCTACAATGAGCAGTTCTTC. Its translation: CASSYGTSSYNEQFF.

CDR3 amino acids: CASSGTGTQNTEAFF. In nucleotides, the CDR3 is TGTGCCAGCAGCGGAACCGGGACACAGAACACTGAAGCTTTCTTT. The V call is TRBV9, the J call TRBJ1-1, with D possibly matching TRBD1 (6 bases). Between the trimmed V and J ends, which lost 3 bases and 1 base, there was a span of 13 bases. The CDR3 is 15 residues long. Germline V lookup: CDR1 SGDLS, CDR2 YYNGEE.

This chain uses TRBV9 with TRBJ2-1; D remains unclear. Germline V CDR1 and CDR2: SGDLS, YYNGEE. The CDR3 runs to 16 residues. Trimming took 3 bases from V and 5 from J, leaving 18 bases between them. The CDR3 protein is CASSATRTIPDNEQFF. The CDR3 DNA reads TGTGCCAGCAGCGCTACAAGAACCATACCCGACAATGAGCAGTTCTTC.

This chain uses TRBV10-3 with TRBJ2-1; no firm D call. CDR3 length: 10 residues. V lost 8 bases and J lost 6, with 5 bases in between. The germline V gene has CDR1 ENHRY and CDR2 SYGVKD. Here the CDR3 DNA reads TGTGCCATCGGGGTCAATGAGCAGTTCTTC. Translation: CAIGVNEQFF.

The V call is TRBV9, the J call TRBJ2-2, with 7 positions matching TRBD1. The germline V gene encodes CDR1 SGDLS and CDR2 YYNGEE. Trimming removed 4 bases from V and 0 bases from J; junction bases left unmatched: 9. The CDR3 sequence is 17 residues long. As DNA, the CDR3 is TGTGCCAGCAGCTTCACCCGGGACAGACCGAACACCGGGGAGCTGTTTTTT. Its translation is CASSFTRDRPNTGELFF. Full variable domain (missing parts from reference TRBV9 and TRBJ2-2): DSGVTQTPKHLITATGQRVTLRCSPRSGDLSVYWYQQSLDQGLQFLIQYYNGEERAKGNILERFSAQQFPDLHSELNLSSLELGDSALYFCASSFTRDRPNTGELFFGEGSRLTVL.

The V and J genes are TRBV30 and TRBJ2-7; tentative D call: TRBD1 (6 bases). The germline V and J ends were trimmed by 3 bases and 1 base, with 19 bases remaining between them. The germline V gene encodes CDR1 GTSNPN and CDR2 SVGIG (reference sequence). The CDR3 totals 16 residues. The CDR3 spells CAWSDDPAGDSYEQYF. The CDR3 DNA reads as TGTGCCTGGAGCGACGATCCGGCAGGGGATTCCTACGAGCAGTACTTC.

This chain joins TRBV2 and TRBJ2-3; no reliable D call. The CDR3 totals 14 residues. Germline assignment: CDR1 SNHLY and CDR2 FYNNEI. V lost 7 bases and J 0 bases, leaving 11 bases between the germline ends. The CDR3 DNA reads as TGTGCCAGCACGCAGATAGCTAGCACAGATACGCAGTATTTT. Translation gives CASTQIASTDTQYF.